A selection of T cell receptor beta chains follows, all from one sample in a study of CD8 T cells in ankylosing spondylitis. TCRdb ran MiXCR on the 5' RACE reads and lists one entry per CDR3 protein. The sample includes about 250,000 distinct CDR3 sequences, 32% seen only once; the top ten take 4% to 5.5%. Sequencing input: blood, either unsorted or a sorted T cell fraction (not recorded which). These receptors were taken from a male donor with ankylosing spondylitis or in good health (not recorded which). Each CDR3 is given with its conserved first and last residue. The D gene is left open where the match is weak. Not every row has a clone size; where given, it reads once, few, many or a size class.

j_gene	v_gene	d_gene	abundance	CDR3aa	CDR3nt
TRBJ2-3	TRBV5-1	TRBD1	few	CASSKTGASTDTQYF	TGCGCCAGCAGCAAGACAGGGGCTAGCACAGATACGCAGTATTTT
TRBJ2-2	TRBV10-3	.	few	CAISDREGGLTTGELFF	TGTGCCATCAGTGACCGTGAAGGGGGACTCACAACCGGGGAGCTGTTTTTT
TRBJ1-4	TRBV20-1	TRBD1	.	CSASLGVGGGGEKLFF	TGCAGTGCTTCCCTCGGGGTAGGGGGCGGTGGTGAAAAACTGTTTTTT
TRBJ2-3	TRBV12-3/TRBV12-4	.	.	CASRRPGVTDTQYF	TGTGCCAGCAGAAGACCAGGGGTTACAGATACGCAGTATTTT
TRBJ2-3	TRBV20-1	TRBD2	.	CSARSLSGGRTDTQYF	TGCAGTGCTAGATCCCTCAGCGGGGGTAGAACAGATACGCAGTATTTT
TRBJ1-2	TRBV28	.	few	CASRPLRGGSYGYTF	TGTGCCAGCAGACCCCTCAGGGGCGGGAGCTATGGCTACACCTTC
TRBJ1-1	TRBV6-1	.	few	CASSPYRSQSTEAFF	TGTGCCAGCAGCCCATACAGGTCACAGAGTACTGAAGCTTTCTTT
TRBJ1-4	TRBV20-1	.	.	CSATEGLNEKLFF	TGCAGTGCTACCGAGGGGTTGAATGAAAAACTGTTTTTT
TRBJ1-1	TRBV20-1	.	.	CSARGPVRAEAFF	TGCAGTGCCCGGGGGCCTGTGAGGGCTGAAGCTTTCTTT
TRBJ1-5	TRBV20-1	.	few	CSASPSSYSNQPQHF	TGCAGTGCTAGTCCATCTAGCTATAGCAATCAGCCCCAGCATTTT
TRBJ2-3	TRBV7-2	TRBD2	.	CASSHGLAGSTDTQYF	TGTGCCAGCAGCCACGGACTAGCGGGGAGCACAGATACGCAGTATTTT
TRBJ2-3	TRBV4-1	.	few	CASSQAQQELDTQYF	TGCGCCAGCAGCCAAGCCCAACAGGAGTTAGATACGCAGTATTTT
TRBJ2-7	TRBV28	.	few	CASRAGYEQYF	TGTGCCAGCAGGGCCGGGTACGAGCAGTACTTC
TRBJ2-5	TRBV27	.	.	CASSFSLETQYF	TGTGCCAGCAGTTTCTCGCTAGAGACCCAGTACTTC
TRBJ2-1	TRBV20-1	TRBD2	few	CSARVLAGGPNEQFF	TGCAGTGCTAGAGTGTTAGCGGGGGGCCCCAATGAGCAGTTCTTC
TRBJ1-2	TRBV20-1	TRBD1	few	CSAIYRDRDLKRYGYTF	TGCAGTGCTATCTACCGGGACAGGGACCTTAAACGCTATGGCTACACCTTC
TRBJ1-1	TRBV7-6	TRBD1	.	CASSARQGLNTEAFF	TGTGCCAGCAGCGCCCGACAGGGGTTGAACACTGAAGCTTTCTTT
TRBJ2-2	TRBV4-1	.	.	CASSQVTWTGELFF	TGCGCCAGCAGCCAAGTCACGTGGACCGGGGAGCTGTTTTTT
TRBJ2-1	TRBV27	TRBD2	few	CASSLIEAAGGLGNEQFF	TGTGCCAGCAGTTTAATAGAAGCGGCGGGGGGGCTGGGCAATGAGCAGTTCTTC
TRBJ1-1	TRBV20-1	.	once	CSARGGFDTEAFF	TGCAGTGCTAGAGGTGGTTTCGACACTGAAGCTTTCTTT
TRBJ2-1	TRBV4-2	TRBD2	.	CASSLSGGTSGGNEQFF	TGTGCCAGCAGCCTCTCTGGGGGGACTAGCGGGGGAAATGAGCAGTTCTTC
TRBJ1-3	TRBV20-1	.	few	CSARAGGPGNTIYF	TGCAGTGCTAGAGCCGGGGGACCTGGAAACACCATATATTTT
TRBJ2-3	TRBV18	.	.	CASSDTGARGTQPDTQYF	TGTGCCAGCTCCGACACCGGGGCCCGAGGGACGCAACCAGATACGCAGTATTTT
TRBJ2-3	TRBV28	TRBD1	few	CASSPRTGSTDTQYF	TGTGCCAGCAGTCCCCGGACAGGGAGCACAGATACGCAGTATTTT
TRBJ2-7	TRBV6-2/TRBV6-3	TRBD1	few	CASSSRDRFPQGYEQYF	TGTGCCAGCAGTTCCCGGGACAGGTTCCCGCAAGGCTACGAGCAGTACTTC
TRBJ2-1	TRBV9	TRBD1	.	CASTRTGEVGDEQFF	TGTGCCAGCACAAGGACAGGGGAAGTTGGCGATGAGCAGTTCTTC
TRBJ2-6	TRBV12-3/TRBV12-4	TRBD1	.	CASANRGQGVGANVLTF	TGTGCCAGCGCCAACCGGGGACAGGGAGTTGGGGCCAACGTCCTGACTTTC
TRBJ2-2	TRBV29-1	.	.	CSAAGQNTGELFF	TGCAGCGCCGCGGGACAGAACACCGGGGAGCTGTTTTTT
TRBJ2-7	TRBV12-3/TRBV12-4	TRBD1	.	CASSPFRTGRDEQYF	TGTGCCAGCAGCCCCTTTAGGACAGGACGAGACGAGCAGTACTTC
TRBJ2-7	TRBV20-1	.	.	CSARFDNYEQYF	TGCAGTGCTCGATTCGACAATTACGAGCAGTACTTC
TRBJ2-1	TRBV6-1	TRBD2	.	CAGRGRGGFRQFF	TGTGCCGGCAGAGGGAGGGGAGGTTTCAGGCAGTTCTTC
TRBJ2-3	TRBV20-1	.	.	CSATPGPLTDTQYF	TGCAGTGCTACTCCGGGACCTCTCACAGATACGCAGTATTTT
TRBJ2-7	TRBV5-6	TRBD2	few	CASSQLRTSEYF	TGTGCCAGCAGCCAACTGAGGACTAGCGAGTACTTC
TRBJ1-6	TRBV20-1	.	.	CSARDEGGNSPLHF	TGCAGTGCTAGAGATGAGGGGGGAAATTCACCCCTCCACTTT
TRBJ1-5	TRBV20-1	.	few	CSATQGVQPQHF	TGCAGTGCGACCCAGGGCGTCCAGCCCCAGCATTTT
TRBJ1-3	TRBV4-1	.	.	CASSQDRNAGNTIYF	TGCGCCAGCAGCCAAGATCGGAATGCTGGAAACACCATATATTTT
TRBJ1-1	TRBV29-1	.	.	CSVESGVNTEAFF	TGCAGCGTTGAATCGGGCGTGAACACTGAAGCTTTCTTT
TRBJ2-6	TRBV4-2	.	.	CASQGGANVLTF	TGTGCCAGCCAAGGTGGGGCCAACGTCCTGACTTTC
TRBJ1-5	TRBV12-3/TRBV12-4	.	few	CASSLTASGWNQPQHF	TGTGCCAGCAGTTTAACAGCCAGTGGGTGGAATCAGCCCCAGCATTTT
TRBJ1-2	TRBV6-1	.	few	CASKSGQYYGYTF	TGTGCCAGCAAGAGTGGGCAGTACTATGGCTACACCTTC
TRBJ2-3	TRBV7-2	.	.	CASSLGPEGRDTQYF	TGTGCCAGCAGCTTAGGTCCCGAGGGGAGAGATACGCAGTATTTT
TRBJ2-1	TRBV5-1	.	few	CASSPRGVNEQFF	TGCGCCAGCAGCCCACGTGGAGTGAATGAGCAGTTCTTC
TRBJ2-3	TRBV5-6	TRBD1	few	CASRDRDRGTDTQYF	TGTGCCAGCAGGGATCGGGACAGAGGCACAGATACGCAGTATTTT
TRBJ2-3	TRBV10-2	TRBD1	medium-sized	CASRQGAGDTQYF	TGCGCCAGCAGACAGGGGGCTGGAGATACGCAGTATTTT
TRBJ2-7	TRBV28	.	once	CASLDAYEQYF	TGTGCCAGCTTGGACGCCTACGAGCAGTACTTC
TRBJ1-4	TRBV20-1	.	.	CSARPSGTGNEKLFF	TGCAGTGCTAGGCCCTCCGGGACGGGAAATGAAAAACTGTTTTTT
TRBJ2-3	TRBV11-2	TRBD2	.	CASSKLAGGPSTDTQYF	TGTGCCAGCAGCAAACTAGCGGGGGGACCTTCCACAGATACGCAGTATTTT
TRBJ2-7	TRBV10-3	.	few	CATASGAYEQYF	TGTGCCACGGCGTCGGGGGCCTACGAGCAGTACTTC
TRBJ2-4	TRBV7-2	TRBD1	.	CASSFDRENIQYF	TGTGCCAGCAGCTTTGACAGGGAAAACATTCAGTACTTC
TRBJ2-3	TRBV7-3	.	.	CASSATTLDTQYF	TGTGCCAGCAGCGCGACGACGTTGGATACGCAGTATTTT
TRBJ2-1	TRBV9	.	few	CASGIPPYNEQFF	TGTGCCAGCGGGATTCCCCCCTACAATGAGCAGTTCTTC
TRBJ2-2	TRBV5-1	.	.	CASSLVPIRTPNTGELFF	TGCGCCAGCAGCTTGGTTCCAATCCGGACACCGAACACCGGGGAGCTGTTTTTT